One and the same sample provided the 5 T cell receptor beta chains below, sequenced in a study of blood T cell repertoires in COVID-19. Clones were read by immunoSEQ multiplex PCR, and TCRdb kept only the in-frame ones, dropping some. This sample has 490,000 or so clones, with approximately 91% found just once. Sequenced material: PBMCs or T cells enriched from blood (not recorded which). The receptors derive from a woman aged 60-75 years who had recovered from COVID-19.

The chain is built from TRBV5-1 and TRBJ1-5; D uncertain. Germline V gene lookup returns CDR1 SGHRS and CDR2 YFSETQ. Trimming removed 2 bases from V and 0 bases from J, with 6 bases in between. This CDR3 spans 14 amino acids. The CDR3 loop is CASSLSGSNQPQHF. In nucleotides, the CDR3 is TGCGCCAGCAGCTTATCGGGTAGCAATCAGCCCCAGCATTTT.

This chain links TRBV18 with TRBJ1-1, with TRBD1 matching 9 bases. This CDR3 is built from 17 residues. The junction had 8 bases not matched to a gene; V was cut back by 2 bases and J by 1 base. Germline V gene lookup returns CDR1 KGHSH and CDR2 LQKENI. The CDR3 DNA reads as TGTGCCAGCTCACCATATACAGGGGGCATAGGGAACACTGAAGCTTTCTTT. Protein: CASSPYTGGIGNTEAFF.

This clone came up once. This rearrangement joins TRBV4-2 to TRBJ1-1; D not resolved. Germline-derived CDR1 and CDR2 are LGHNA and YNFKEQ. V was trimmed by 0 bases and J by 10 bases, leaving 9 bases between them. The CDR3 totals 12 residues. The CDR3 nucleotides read TGTGCCAGCAGCCAAGAAGGAGGGTTAGCTTTCTTT. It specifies CASSQEGGLAFF.

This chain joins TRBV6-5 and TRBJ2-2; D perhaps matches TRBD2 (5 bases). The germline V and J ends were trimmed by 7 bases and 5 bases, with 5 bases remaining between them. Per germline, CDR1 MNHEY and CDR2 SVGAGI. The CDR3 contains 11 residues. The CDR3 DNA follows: TGTGCCAGCACGGGGACCGGGGAGCTGTTTTTT. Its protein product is CASTGTGELFF.

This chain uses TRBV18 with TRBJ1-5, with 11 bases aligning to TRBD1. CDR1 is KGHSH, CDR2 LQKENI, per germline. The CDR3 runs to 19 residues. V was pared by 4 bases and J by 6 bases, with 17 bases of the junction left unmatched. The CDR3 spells CASSLTGGGTGGKRQPQHF. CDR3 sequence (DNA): TGTGCCAGCTCACTTACCGGAGGCGGGACAGGGGGGAAGCGTCAGCCCCAGCATTTT.